This is a list of T cell receptor beta chains from one sample in a study of blood T cell repertoires in COVID-19. TCRdb keeps only in-frame clones here, not all; method: immunoSEQ multiplex PCR. The sample comprises around 81,000 clones, 88% of which are singletons, and around 5% rests with the top ten. Sequencing was done on a sample of peripheral blood. The receptors come from a woman at least 80 years old with acute or convalescent COVID-19. Both conserved end residues are part of each CDR3. The order of the fields is V gene, J gene, clone size, D gene, CDR3 DNA, CDR3 protein. A D gene is named only where the DNA matches it firmly. Size tells how often a clone was seen (once, few, many) or the class of an expanded clone, and some rows leave it out.

TRBV19	TRBJ2-1	NA	NA	TGTGCCAGTAATCGGGGGACTGAGCAGTTCTTC	CASNRGTEQFF
TRBV7-2	TRBJ2-7	NA	TRBD1	TGTGCCAGCAGCCCAGGCGGACAGGGGGCGAGGGAGCAGTACTTC	CASSPGGQGAREQYF
TRBV27	TRBJ1-5	NA	TRBD1	TGTGCCAGCAGTTTGATGATGCTTCCACAGGGGGTGGCTAGAGGGCTTTTT	CASSLMMLPQGVARGLF
TRBV30	TRBJ2-7	NA	NA	TGTGCCTGGGGGTTAGCAGGGACCTACGAGCAGTACTTC	CAWGLAGTYEQYF
TRBV11-2	TRBJ2-6	NA	NA	TGTGCCAGCAGCCGCGGGGCTTTCTCTGGGGCCAACGTCCTGACTTTC	CASSRGAFSGANVLTF
TRBV7-2	TRBJ1-2	NA	TRBD1	TGTGCCAGCAGCTCTCGACAGGGATCCTATACTAACTATGGCTACACCTTC	CASSSRQGSYTNYGYTF
TRBV27	TRBJ2-7	NA	NA	TGTGCCAGCAGCCCACAGGGATACGAGCAGTACTTC	CASSPQGYEQYF
TRBV3-1/TRBV3-2	TRBJ2-5	NA	TRBD2	TGTGCCAGCAGCCAAAACATCATGGGCGGGGGGCGTCAGGAGACCCAGTACTTC	CASSQNIMGGGRQETQYF
TRBV9	TRBJ2-4	NA	NA	TGTGCCAGCAGCGTAGTTGGGACTTCGGACATTCAGTACTTC	CASSVVGTSDIQYF
TRBV5-1	TRBJ1-1	once	TRBD1	TGCGCCAGCAGCTGGACAGGGGGGAACACTGAAGCTTTCTTT	CASSWTGGNTEAFF
TRBV5-4	TRBJ2-7	NA	NA	TGTGCCAGCAGCTTGAGTGGGACTCAACGACAGTACTTC	CASSLSGTQRQYF
TRBV3-1/TRBV3-2	TRBJ2-1	NA	NA	TGTGCCAGCAGCCAAGATGGGGCAGGGGGACTTTACAATGAGCAGTTCTTC	CASSQDGAGGLYNEQFF
TRBV5-1	TRBJ1-2	NA	NA	TGCGCCAGCAGCTTGGTGGGGGCGCTTATAGATGGCTACACCTTC	CASSLVGALIDGYTF
TRBV5-6	TRBJ1-2	NA	TRBD1	TGTGCCAGCAGCCAACCCCCTATGAGTGGGACAGGGTACTATGGCTACACCTTC	CASSQPPMSGTGYYGYTF
TRBV5-1	TRBJ2-1	once	NA	TGCGCCAGCAGCTTAGAGGGAGTAGGGGAGCAGTTCTTC	CASSLEGVGEQFF
TRBV20-1	TRBJ2-4	NA	NA	TGCAGTGCTAGAGATCCGCCAGGGGCGTACTTC	CSARDPPGAYF
TRBV30	TRBJ2-6	NA	NA	TGTGCCTGGACGAAACAGGGTTTTGGCTCTGGGGCCAACGTCCTGACTTTC	CAWTKQGFGSGANVLTF
TRBV19	TRBJ1-5	NA	TRBD1	TGTGCCAGCTGGACAGGGGTTTATAGCAATCAGCCCCAGCATTTT	CASWTGVYSNQPQHF
TRBV30	TRBJ2-3	NA	NA	TGTGCCTGGAGCCCTGGGGCCGGAAGGGGTAGCACAGATACGCAGTATTTT	CAWSPGAGRGSTDTQYF
TRBV18	TRBJ2-1	NA	TRBD2	TGTGCCAGCTCTCGGACTAGCGGGGGCCTCGATGAGCAGTTCTTC	CASSRTSGGLDEQFF
TRBV19	TRBJ2-1	NA	NA	TGTGCCAGTAGTATAGATCTGGGCAGCCCAGCCAATGAGCAGTTCTTC	CASSIDLGSPANEQFF
TRBV5-1	TRBJ1-5	NA	NA	TGCGCCAGCAGCCCGTCGGGAGGGAGCAATCAGCCCCAGCATTTT	CASSPSGGSNQPQHF
TRBV29-1	TRBJ1-2	NA	NA	TGCAGCGTTGAAAAATACGGGTATGGCTACACCTTC	CSVEKYGYGYTF
TRBV6-5	TRBJ2-1	NA	TRBD2	TGTGCCAGCAGTATAACTAGCGGAGAGCAGTTCTTC	CASSITSGEQFF